Listed here are 14 T cell receptor beta chains from one sample, sequenced in a study of high-grade serous ovarian cancer treatment subgroups. TCRdb's copy holds only in-frame clones and misses some; the assay was immunoSEQ multiplex PCR. Of 35,000 to 45,000 clones in the sample, about four fifths are singletons; the top ten hold roughly 3.2%. Tumor tissue was taken before any definitive surgery or chemotherapy was given. The sequenced material came from tumor tissue. These TCRs come from a human donor with high-grade serous ovarian cancer.

The chain recombines TRBV6-5 with TRBJ1-2, with D hard to call. In germline, CDR1 is MNHEY, CDR2 SVGAGI. V was cut by 7 bases and J by 2 bases, with 11 bases left in between. This CDR3 is 13 amino acids long. CDR3 region: CASTSEGNYGYTF. DNA of the CDR3: TGTGCCAGCACTTCGGAAGGGAACTATGGCTACACCTTC.

The chain uses TRBV7-2 and TRBJ2-3; D tentatively fits TRBD1 or TRBD2 (7 bases each). V lost 5 bases to trimming and J lost 2 bases, with 14 bases between them. This CDR3 spans 15 amino acids. Germline V gives CDR1 SGHTA, CDR2 FQGNSA. The CDR3 DNA is TGTGCCAGCAGCCAGGGGGGGGAAAACACAGATACGCAGTATTTT. This codes for CASSQGGENTDTQYF.

The table lists this clone with a few counts. The V gene is TRBV5-6, the J gene TRBJ2-2; D gene uncertain. The CDR3 consists of 13 residues. Looked up from germline, CDR1 is SGHDT and CDR2 is YYEEEE. V was cut by 0 bases and J by 6 bases, with 6 bases left in between. CDR3 sequence (DNA): TGTGCCAGCAGCTTGGGGGTCCCCGGGGAGCTGTTTTTT. It codes for CASSLGVPGELFF.

The chain joins TRBV27 to TRBJ1-2, with a possible D match to TRBD1 (6 bases). The CDR3 spans 14 residues. Trimming stripped 7 bases from V and 7 bases from J, with 19 bases between. CDR1 MNHEY and CDR2 SMNVEV come from the germline V gene (reference sequence). The CDR3 DNA follows: TGTGCCAGCAAAGAACAGGGAGGTGGTTCTGGCTACACCTTC. Translating it yields CASKEQGGGSGYTF.

Here the CDR3 reads CASSVGGAEASPLHF. The CDR3 bases are TGTGCCAGCAGCGTAGGTGGGGCAGAGGCTTCACCCCTCCACTTT. This chain connects TRBV9 to TRBJ1-6, with TRBD1 as a possible D gene (5 bases). The CDR3 runs to 15 residues. The germline CDR1 and CDR2 sequences are SGDLS and YYNGEE. V was trimmed by 0 bases and J by 9 bases, leaving 13 bases between them.

The chain employs TRBV28 and TRBJ1-1; 7 bases agree with TRBD1. CDR3 size: 14 residues. From germline, CDR1 is MDHEN and CDR2 SYDVKM. J was trimmed by 2 bases and V by 6 bases; bases with no gene match: 6. As DNA, the CDR3 is TGTGCCAGCAGCCAGGGACAGATTAACACTGAAGCTTTCTTT. It yields the protein CASSQGQINTEAFF.

The genes are TRBV7-9 and TRBJ2-1; D call uncertain. The CDR3 is made up of 11 amino acids. Germline loops: CDR1 SEHNR, CDR2 FQNEAQ (reference sequence). V gave up 2 bases and J gave up 8 bases, with 4 bases separating them. CDR3 in DNA: TGTGCCAGCAGCTTATCCGATGAGCAGTTCTTC. Translating gives CASSLSDEQFF.

This clone was recorded once. J is TRBJ2-3 and V is TRBV9, with a weak D call TRBD1 (6 bases). This CDR3 region has 17 residues. The ends were cut back, 1 base at V and 0 bases at J, with 15 bases in the middle. Germline V gene data show CDR1 as SGDLS and CDR2 as YYNGEE. CDR3 region: CASSVHSTGTSTDTQYF. The CDR3 coding sequence is TGTGCCAGCAGCGTACACTCGACAGGCACTAGCACAGATACGCAGTATTTT. The entire variable domain, with the rest obtained from reference TRBV9 and TRBJ2-3, is as follows: DSGVTQTPKHLITATGQRVTLRCSPRSGDLSVYWYQQSLDQGLQFLIQYYNGEERAKGNILERFSAQQFPDLHSELNLSSLELGDSALYFCASSVHSTGTSTDTQYFGPGTRLTVL.

This clone was detected a few times. The rearrangement uses TRBV6-1 and TRBJ2-7, with D perhaps matching TRBD2 (6 bases). V was clipped by 6 bases and J by 2 bases, with 11 bases between them. CDR3 length: 13 residues. Germline CDR1 is MNHNS and CDR2 is SASEGT. CDR3 loop: CASRTGDTYEQYF. Here the CDR3 DNA reads TGTGCCAGCAGGACGGGAGACACCTACGAGCAGTACTTC.

This clone showed up just once. The V and J genes are TRBV19 and TRBJ2-1, with TRBD2 matching over 7 bases. This CDR3 region has 14 residues. Unmatched junction bases numbered 10, after V lost 10 bases and J lost 4 bases. The V gene's germline CDR1 is LNHDA and CDR2 SQIVND (reference sequence). The DNA for the CDR3 is TGTGCCACGAGAAGCGGGACGGCGTACAATGAGCAGTTCTTC. It translates to CATRSGTAYNEQFF.

The genes are TRBV2 and TRBJ1-5; D gene unclear. V was clipped by 0 bases and J by 5 bases, with 8 bases between them. Germline V gene lookup returns CDR1 SNHLY and CDR2 FYNNEI. This CDR3 region has 14 residues. As DNA, the CDR3 is TGTGCCAGCAGTGAAGCTGTCAGCTATCAGCCCCAGCATTTT. Translated: CASSEAVSYQPQHF.

J is TRBJ2-1 and V is TRBV2; tentatively, D is TRBD1 (5 bases). Trimming shortened V by 6 bases and J by 2 bases, and 8 bases separated the two germline ends. CDR1 is SNHLY, CDR2 FYNNEI, per germline. The CDR3 is made up of 13 amino acids. CDR3 sequence (DNA): TGTGCCAGCAGGGTGACAGCCTACAATGAGCAGTTCTTC. Its protein is CASRVTAYNEQFF.

V and J are TRBV5-6 and TRBJ2-5; D may be TRBD1 (6 bases). The V end was cut by 2 bases, the J end by 2 bases, with 10 bases between. The V gene's germline CDR1 is SGHDT and CDR2 YYEEEE. This CDR3 region has 14 residues. CDR3 nucleotides: TGTGCCAGCAGCTTCGGGACACCGCAAGAGACCCAGTACTTC. This codes for CASSFGTPQETQYF.

CDR3 region: CASSQGSRGKETQYF. CDR3 in DNA: TGCGCCAGCAGCCAAGGCTCAAGGGGTAAAGAGACCCAGTACTTC. The chain links TRBV4-3 to TRBJ2-5; possibly TRBD1 for D (5 bases). Trimming shortened V by 1 base and J by 3 bases, and 12 bases separated the two germline ends. CDR3 length: 15 residues. Germline lookup yields CDR1 LGHNA and CDR2 YSLEER.